The clone carrying this T cell receptor (beta chain) has a single count. The sample belongs to a study of shared clonotypes between healthy human individuals. Naive CD8 cells lacked CD45RO and underwent positive selection for CCR7, leaving out terminally differentiated effector memory CD45RA+ cells. CDR1 and CDR2 from the germline V gene are MNHEY and SMNVEV (reference sequence). V lost 0 bases and J lost 9, with 6 bases in between. The CDR3 has 12 amino acids. Using immunoSEQ multiplex PCR, the repertoire was profiled, and TCRdb retains in-frame clones only, with some absent. The data contain about 2 million clones, roughly 95% of them singletons.

The origin of this receptor is a man aged 18-30 years in good health. V is TRBV27 and J is TRBJ1-5, with D tentatively TRBD1 (6 bases). Sequencing was done on a sample of naive CD8+ T cells sorted from blood. The CDR3 nucleotides read TGTGCCAGCAGTTTATCAGGGGGGCCCCAGCATTTT. This gives the protein CASSLSGGPQHF.